This T cell receptor beta chain was sequenced during a study of T cells in localized non-small cell lung cancer. Points from the study as a whole: Uninvolved adjacent lung had more T cell clonality than any other tissue, topping tumor. When the top 100 tumor clones were examined, a median approximately 59 of them also appeared in the adjacent lung, which was paired and uninvolved.

J gave up 5 bases and V 6 bases, and 4 bases lay outside the gene matches. The CDR3 has 14 amino acids. The germline gives CDR1 MNHEY, CDR2 SMNVEV (reference sequence). This clone was picked up a small number of times. Its antigen is unknown. Sequencing used immunoSEQ multiplex PCR; TCRdb keeps in-frame clones, though not all of them. The data hold 45,000 to 55,000 clones, with about nine tenths observed a single time. Material: peripheral blood, obtained before any cancer treatment. The sequence derives from a male donor aged 60 or over with stage III squamous cell lung carcinoma. The chain is built from TRBV27 and TRBJ1-6; 7 nucleotides line up with TRBD1. The CDR3, as DNA: TGTGCCAGCAGAAGACAGGGAGATAATTCACCCCTCCACTTT. It specifies CASRRQGDNSPLHF.